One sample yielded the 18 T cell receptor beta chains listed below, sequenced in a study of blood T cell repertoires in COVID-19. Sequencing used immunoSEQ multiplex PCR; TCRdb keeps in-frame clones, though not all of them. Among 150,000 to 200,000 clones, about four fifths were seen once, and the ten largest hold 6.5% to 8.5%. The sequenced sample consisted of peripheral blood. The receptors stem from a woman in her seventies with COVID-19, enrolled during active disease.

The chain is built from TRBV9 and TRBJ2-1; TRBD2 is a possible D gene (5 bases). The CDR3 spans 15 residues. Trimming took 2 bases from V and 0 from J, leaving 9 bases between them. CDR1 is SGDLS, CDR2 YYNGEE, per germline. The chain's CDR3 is CASSVEGNSYNEQFF. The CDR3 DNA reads TGTGCCAGCAGCGTCGAGGGAAACTCCTACAATGAGCAGTTCTTC.

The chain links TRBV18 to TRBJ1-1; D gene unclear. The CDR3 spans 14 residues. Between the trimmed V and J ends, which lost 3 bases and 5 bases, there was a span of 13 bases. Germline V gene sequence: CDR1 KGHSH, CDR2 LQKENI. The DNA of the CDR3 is TGTGCCAGCTCACCGTATGAGGGAATAACTGAAGCTTTCTTT. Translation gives CASSPYEGITEAFF.

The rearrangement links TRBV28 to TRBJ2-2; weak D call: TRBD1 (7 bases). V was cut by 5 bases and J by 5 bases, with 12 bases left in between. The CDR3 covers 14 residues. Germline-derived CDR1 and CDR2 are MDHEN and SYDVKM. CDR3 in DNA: TGTGCCAGCAGTGAGACAGGGAGGACCGGGGAGCTGTTTTTT. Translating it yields CASSETGRTGELFF.

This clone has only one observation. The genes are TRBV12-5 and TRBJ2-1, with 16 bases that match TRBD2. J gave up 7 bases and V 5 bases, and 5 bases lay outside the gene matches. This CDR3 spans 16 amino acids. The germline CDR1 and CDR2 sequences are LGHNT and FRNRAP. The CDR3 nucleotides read TGTGCTAGTGGTCAAGGGACTAGCGGGAGGGGTAATGAGCAGTTCTTC. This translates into CASGQGTSGRGNEQFF.

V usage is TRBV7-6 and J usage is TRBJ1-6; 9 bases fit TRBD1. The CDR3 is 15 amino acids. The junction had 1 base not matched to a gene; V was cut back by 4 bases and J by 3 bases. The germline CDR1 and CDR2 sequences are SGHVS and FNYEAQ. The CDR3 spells CASSSGQGYNSPLHF. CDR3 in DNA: TGTGCCAGCAGCTCGGGACAGGGCTATAATTCACCCCTCCACTTT.

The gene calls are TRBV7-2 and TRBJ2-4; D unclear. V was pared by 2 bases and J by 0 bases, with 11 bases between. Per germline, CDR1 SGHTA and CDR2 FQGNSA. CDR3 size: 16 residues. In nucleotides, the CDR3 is TGTGCCAGCAGCTTATCATATAGTTTAGCCAAAAACATTCAGTACTTC. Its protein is CASSLSYSLAKNIQYF.

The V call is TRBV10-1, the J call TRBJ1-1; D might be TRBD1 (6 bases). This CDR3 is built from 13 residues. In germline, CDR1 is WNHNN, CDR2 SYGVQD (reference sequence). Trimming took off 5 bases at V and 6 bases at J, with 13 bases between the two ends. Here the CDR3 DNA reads TGCGCCAGCAGTAGCAACAGGGACCCTGAAGCTTTCTTT. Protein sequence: CASSSNRDPEAFF.

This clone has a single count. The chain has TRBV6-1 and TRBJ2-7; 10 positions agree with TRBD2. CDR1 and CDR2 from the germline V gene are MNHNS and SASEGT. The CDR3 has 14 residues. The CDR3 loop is CASSAAGGPTPTQV. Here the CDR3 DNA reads TGTGCCAGCAGTGCAGCGGGAGGGCCAACCCCGACTCAGGTC.

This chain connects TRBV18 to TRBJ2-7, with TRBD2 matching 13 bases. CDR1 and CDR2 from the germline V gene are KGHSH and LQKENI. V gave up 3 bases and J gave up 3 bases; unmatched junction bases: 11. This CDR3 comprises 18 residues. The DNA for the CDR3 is TGTGCCAGCTCACCTTTCGGACTAGCGGGAGACCGGCTCTACGAGCAGTACTTC. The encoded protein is CASSPFGLAGDRLYEQYF.

CDR3 coding DNA: TGTGCCAGCAGCTCCCGAATAGGGGATGGCTACACCTTC. Translating gives CASSSRIGDGYTF. The chain has TRBV7-2 and TRBJ1-2; TRBD1 might be the D (5 bases). Germline CDR1 is SGHTA and CDR2 is FQGNSA. The CDR3 totals 13 residues. V lost 4 bases and J lost 6, with 12 bases in between.

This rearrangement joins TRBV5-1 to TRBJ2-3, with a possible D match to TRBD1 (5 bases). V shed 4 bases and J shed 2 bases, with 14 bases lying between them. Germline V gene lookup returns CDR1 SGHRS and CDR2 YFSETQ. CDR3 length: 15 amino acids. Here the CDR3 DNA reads TGCGCCAGCAGCCCATCAGGGTTTCCCACAGATACGCAGTATTTT. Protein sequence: CASSPSGFPTDTQYF.

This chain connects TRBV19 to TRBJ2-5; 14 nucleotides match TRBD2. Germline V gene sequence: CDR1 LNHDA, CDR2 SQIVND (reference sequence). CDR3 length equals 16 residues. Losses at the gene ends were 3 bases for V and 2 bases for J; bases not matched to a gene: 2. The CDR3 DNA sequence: TGTGCCAGTAGTATTGGACTAGCGGGAGGACAAGAGACCCAGTACTTC. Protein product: CASSIGLAGGQETQYF.

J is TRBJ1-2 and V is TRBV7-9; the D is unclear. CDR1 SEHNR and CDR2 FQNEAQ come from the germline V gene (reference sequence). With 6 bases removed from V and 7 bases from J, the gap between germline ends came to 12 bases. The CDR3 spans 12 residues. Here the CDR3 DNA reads TGTGCCAGCAGTCTGAGCGATGCTGGCTACACCTTC. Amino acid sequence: CASSLSDAGYTF.

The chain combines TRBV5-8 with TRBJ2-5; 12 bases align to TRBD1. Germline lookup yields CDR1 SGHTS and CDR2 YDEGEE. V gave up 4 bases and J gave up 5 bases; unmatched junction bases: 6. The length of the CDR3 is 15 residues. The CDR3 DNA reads TGTGCCAGCAGCAAAGGGACAGGGGGCCAGGAGACCCAGTACTTC. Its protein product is CASSKGTGGQETQYF. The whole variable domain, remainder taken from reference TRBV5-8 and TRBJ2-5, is EAGVTQSPTHLIKTRGQQATLRCSPISGHTSVYWYQQALGLGLQFLLWYDEGEERNRGNFPPRFSGRQFPNYSSELNVNALELEDSALYLCASSKGTGGQETQYFGPGTRLLVL.

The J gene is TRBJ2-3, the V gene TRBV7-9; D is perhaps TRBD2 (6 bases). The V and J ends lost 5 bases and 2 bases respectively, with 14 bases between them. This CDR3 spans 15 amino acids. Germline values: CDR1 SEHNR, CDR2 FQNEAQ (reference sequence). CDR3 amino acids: CASSPPGGLTDTQYF. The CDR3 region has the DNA TGTGCCAGCAGCCCCCCTGGAGGGCTCACAGATACGCAGTATTTT.

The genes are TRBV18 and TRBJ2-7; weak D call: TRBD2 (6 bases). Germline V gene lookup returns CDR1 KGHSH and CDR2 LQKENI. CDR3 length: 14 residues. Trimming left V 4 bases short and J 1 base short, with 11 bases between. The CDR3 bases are TGTGCCAGCTCACAAGGGAGGAATTCCTACGAGCAGTACTTC. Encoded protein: CASSQGRNSYEQYF.

Here the CDR3 reads CAIKNEALNYGYTF. The CDR3 coding sequence is TGTGCCATCAAGAATGAGGCACTAAACTATGGCTACACCTTC. The chain carries TRBV10-3 and TRBJ1-2; no reliable D call. Looked up from germline, CDR1 is ENHRY and CDR2 is SYGVKD. The CDR3 is made up of 14 amino acids. V lost 7 bases and J 2 bases, leaving 14 bases between the germline ends.

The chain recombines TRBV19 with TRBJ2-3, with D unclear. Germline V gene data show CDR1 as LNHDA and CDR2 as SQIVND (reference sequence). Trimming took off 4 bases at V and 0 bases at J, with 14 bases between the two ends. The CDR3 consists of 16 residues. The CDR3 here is CASSTKDGLSTDTQYF. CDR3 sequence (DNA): TGTGCCAGTAGTACTAAAGACGGGTTAAGCACAGATACGCAGTATTTT.